Below, 18 T cell receptor beta chains from the same sample are listed, as sequenced in a study of blood T cells in healthy people across ages. The authors ran a second PCR of about 6 to 11 cycles using a sample-barcoded 5' primer and a J-beta primer mix. TCRdb redid the calling of the 5' RACE reads with MiXCR, one entry per CDR3 protein. The sample includes over 700,000 distinct CDR3 sequences, approximately 25% of them seen just once. These sequences were also reported in another study, on T cells of mothers and their children.

The specimen sequenced was blood. All receptors derive from a boy aged 10-17 years in good health.

The table lists this clonotype with a few counts. The gene calls are TRBV7-8 and TRBJ1-1, with a tentative D call TRBD1 (6 bases). CDR1 is SGHVS, CDR2 FQNEAQ, per germline. The CDR3 consists of 16 residues. V gave up 0 bases and J gave up 7 bases, with 18 bases separating them. Here the CDR3 reads CASSLAIRQGPIEAFF. CDR3 DNA: TGTGCCAGCAGCTTAGCTATTCGGCAGGGGCCGATTGAAGCTTTCTTT.

The rearrangement joins TRBV12-3 or TRBV12-4 to TRBJ2-5; 11 positions agree with TRBD2. V lost 6 bases to trimming and J lost 8 bases; unmatched junction nucleotides: 8. This CDR3 comprises 14 residues. The CDR3 reads CASRSGTSGVTQYF. CDR3 DNA: TGTGCCAGCAGGTCCGGGACTAGCGGCGTTACCCAGTACTTC.

J is TRBJ2-4 and V is TRBV6-1; D is possibly TRBD1 or TRBD2 (5 bases each). Germline values: CDR1 MNHNS, CDR2 SASEGT. The CDR3 runs to 19 residues. The V gene lost 7 bases and the J gene lost 1 base, with 26 bases spanning the gap. This CDR3 reads CASTMGGGTGPGAKNIQYF. The CDR3 DNA is TGTGCCAGCACCATGGGTGGCGGTACAGGCCCGGGGGCCAAAAACATTCAGTACTTC.

A few counts support this clonotype. The V and J genes are TRBV29-1 and TRBJ2-7; tentative D call: TRBD2 (6 bases). Germline CDR1 and CDR2: SQVTM and ANQGSEA. The CDR3 loop spans 12 amino acids. Trimming took off 7 bases at V and 4 bases at J, with 14 bases between the two ends. The CDR3 here is CSGRDFDYEQYF. CDR3 bases: TGCAGCGGGAGGGACTTCGATTACGAGCAGTACTTC.

This clonotype has a count of ten or more. V usage is TRBV29-1 and J usage is TRBJ2-5; the match to TRBD1 covers 8 bases. The CDR3 is 13 residues long. J gave up 2 bases and V 6 bases, and 5 bases lay outside the gene matches. Germline loops: CDR1 SQVTM, CDR2 ANQGSEA. CDR3 coding DNA: TGCAGCGTCAAGTACAGGGGGCAAGAGACCCAGTACTTC. Translation gives CSVKYRGQETQYF. The variable domain in full, with the rest retrieved from reference TRBV29-1 and TRBJ2-5, is SAVISQKPSRDICQRGTSLTIQCQVDSQVTMMFWYRQQPGQSLTLIATANQGSEATYESGFVIDKFPISRPNLTFSTLTVSNMSPEDSSIYLCSVKYRGQETQYFGPGTRLLVL.

The sample holds one count of this clonotype. The chain combines TRBV29-1 with TRBJ2-6; D not certain. Germline V gives CDR1 SQVTM, CDR2 ANQGSEA. V dropped 4 bases and J dropped 1 base, with 11 bases sitting between them. The CDR3 contains 15 residues. The CDR3 DNA sequence: TGCAGCGTTGGCGTTTCAAAATCTGGGGCCAACGTCCTGACTTTC. It yields the protein CSVGVSKSGANVLTF.

V is TRBV12-3 or TRBV12-4 and J is TRBJ2-7; TRBD2 aligns across 7 bases. This CDR3 has 13 amino acids. V trimming: 8 bases; J trimming: 3 bases; junction bases outside the gene matches: 7. CDR3 sequence (DNA): TGTGCCAGCCGAAACCCGGGGGGCTACGAGCAGTACTTC. It yields the protein CASRNPGGYEQYF.

Only a few counts were recorded for this clonotype. This rearrangement joins TRBV29-1 to TRBJ1-1; D is unclear. Trimming removed 4 bases from V and 1 base from J, with 10 bases in between. Germline lookup yields CDR1 SQVTM and CDR2 ANQGSEA. The CDR3 runs to 13 residues. CDR3 protein: CSVVELPNTEAFF. The CDR3 nucleotides are TGCAGCGTTGTCGAACTTCCGAACACTGAAGCTTTCTTT.

In its sample, this clonotype was seen a few times. The chain has TRBV5-1 and TRBJ1-2, with D uncertain. V was cut by 0 bases and J by 3 bases, with 12 bases left in between. From germline, CDR1 is SGHRS and CDR2 YFSETQ. The CDR3 is 15 residues long. Here the CDR3 reads CASSLEGLDYYGYTF. CDR3 DNA sequence: TGCGCCAGCAGCTTGGAAGGGTTGGATTACTATGGCTACACCTTC.

This clonotype was picked up many times. The chain employs TRBV13 and TRBJ2-7; 8 bases map to TRBD2. Losses at the gene ends were 3 bases for V and 2 bases for J; bases not matched to a gene: 6. This CDR3 has 15 amino acids. In germline, CDR1 is PRHDT, CDR2 FYEKMQ (reference sequence). DNA for the CDR3: TGTGCCAGCAGCTTGGGACGGGGGGGCACCTACGAGCAGTACTTC. This sequence encodes CASSLGRGGTYEQYF.

This clonotype was observed a few times. The CDR3 here is CASSSKGQASNIQYF. The CDR3 DNA follows: TGTGCCAGCAGCTCGAAGGGGCAGGCATCTAACATTCAGTACTTC. The genes are TRBV7-9 and TRBJ2-4, with a possible D match to TRBD1 (5 bases). The V gene lost 4 bases and the J gene lost 7 bases, with 17 bases spanning the gap. This CDR3 is 15 amino acids long. Germline loops: CDR1 SEHNR, CDR2 FQNEAQ (reference sequence). Drawing the rest from reference TRBV7-9 and TRBJ2-4, the complete variable domain is DTGVSQNPRHKITKRGQNVTFRCDPISEHNRLYWYRQTLGQGPEFLTYFQNEAQLEKSRLLSDRFSAERPKGSFSTLEIQRTEQGDSAMYLCASSSKGQASNIQYFGAGTRLSVL.

The rearrangement joins TRBV4-3 to TRBJ2-1; 7 nucleotides line up with TRBD2. J was trimmed by 4 bases and V by 0 bases; bases with no gene match: 6. This CDR3 is built from 16 residues. Germline assignment: CDR1 LGHNA and CDR2 YSLEER. CDR3 coding DNA: TGCGCCAGCAGCCAAGATCGGCCGGGGGGATACAATGAGCAGTTCTTC. Protein: CASSQDRPGGYNEQFF.

The chain carries TRBV7-9 and TRBJ1-2; 7 bases align to TRBD1. Germline CDR1 SEHNR, CDR2 FQNEAQ (reference sequence). CDR3 length: 14 residues. The junction had 10 bases not matched to a gene; V was cut back by 5 bases and J by 7 bases. This chain's CDR3 is CASSPGQVLGGYTF. The CDR3 DNA reads as TGTGCCAGCAGCCCTGGACAGGTGCTTGGTGGCTACACCTTC.

The J gene is TRBJ2-7, the V gene TRBV25-1; D unresolved. CDR3 length: 14 residues. The germline gives CDR1 MGHDK, CDR2 SYGVNS. V was trimmed by 3 bases and J by 0 bases, leaving 9 bases between them. Written as DNA, the CDR3 is TGTGCCAGCAGTGACCCCACAACCTCCTACGAGCAGTACTTC. Translation: CASSDPTTSYEQYF.

This sequence joins TRBV20-1 and TRBJ2-5; D is unclear. Looked up from germline, CDR1 is DFQATT and CDR2 is SNEGSKA (reference sequence). This CDR3 is built from 14 residues. Trimming took 3 bases from V and 2 from J, leaving 13 bases between them. The CDR3 sequence is CSARVLTTQETQYF. DNA for the CDR3: TGCAGTGCTAGGGTCCTCACTACTCAAGAGACCCAGTACTTC.

This clonotype has a handful of counts. V gene TRBV12-3 or TRBV12-4 combines with J gene TRBJ1-6; no clear D. Deletions cut 3 bases from V and 6 bases from J, with 9 bases between. The length of the CDR3 is 14 residues. The CDR3 DNA follows: TGTGCCAGCAGTTTTCGACCGATTAATTCACCCCTCCACTTT. Translating it yields CASSFRPINSPLHF.

The chain joins TRBV4-3 to TRBJ2-7, with TRBD2 matching 10 bases. From germline, CDR1 is LGHNA and CDR2 YSLEER. The CDR3 extends over 15 amino acids. V was clipped by 5 bases and J by 0 bases; unmatched bases: 4. The CDR3: CASSYKRGGSYEQYF. As DNA, the CDR3 is TGCGCCAGCAGCTATAAGCGGGGGGGCTCCTACGAGCAGTACTTC.

V and J are TRBV5-5 and TRBJ2-7, with a possible D match to TRBD2 (5 bases). The J call may be wrong; the DNA end is better matched by TRBJ2-1. CDR1 and CDR2 from the germline V gene are SGHKS and YYEKEE (reference sequence). The length of the CDR3 is 16 residues. The CDR3: CASSLLVGEPYNEQFF. The CDR3 DNA follows: TGTGCCAGCAGCTTGTTAGTCGGGGAGCCTTACAATGAGCAGTTCTTC.